This T cell receptor (beta chain) was captured by sequencing in a study of T cells after yellow fever vaccination. Notes on the study in general: A large majority of primary-vaccination clones showed up again after the booster (just under 97% CD4, almost 90% CD8).

5'RACE template switching generated TCR cDNA, adding a universal primer site and UMIs. In TCRdb, the 5' RACE reads were re-called with MiXCR into one record per CDR3 protein. Here the sample spans some 300,000 distinct CDR3 sequences, 8.7% being singletons. Trimming stripped 5 bases from V and 3 bases from J, with 11 bases between. Germline assignment: CDR1 SGHTA and CDR2 FQGNSA. CDR3 length: 14 amino acids. In regard to this clonotype: Its antigen is still unknown.

Sequencing was performed on CD4+ T cells sorted from PBMCs, taken 5 days after the yellow fever booster vaccination. The rearrangement joins TRBV7-2 to TRBJ1-5; no firm D call. The source is a man aged 18 to 30 who received the YFV17D yellow fever vaccine. CDR3 coding DNA: TGTGCCAGCAGCGCGGACGGCGCCAATCAGCCCCAGCATTTT. This gives the protein CASSADGANQPQHF.